The TCR beta chain described here comes from a study of T cell changes during pregnancy in multiple sclerosis (dated by TCRdb to the late 2010s). Some background on the complete study: Changes in the T cell repertoire over the course of pregnancy were examined in this study in women with multiple sclerosis.

A distance of 19 bases separates the germline ends of V and J, which lose 4 bases and 0 bases respectively. Reading from cysteine to phenylalanine, the CDR3 counts 17 amino acids. The DNA shown is the 51-base CDR3, in frame from base 1. In the germline V gene, CDR1 corresponds to SGHAT and CDR2 to FQNNGV. Worth noting for this clone: This clone's antigen is unknown. No base quality information exists; no much larger clone differs at one position.

The library was produced with the immunoSEQ multiplex PCR assay. Not all clones reach the TCRdb copy of this immuneACCESS table, which keeps in-frame sequences only. Checked studies attribute under half of the gap to unresolved V genes and leave the rest unexplained. The sample table shows over 60,000 clones, and roughly nine tenths are seen once. 0.6% to 0.8% of the sample is taken by the ten largest. This sample comprised peripheral blood, obtained in the third trimester of pregnancy. In this chain, TRBV11-2 is recombined with TRBJ2-7; TRBD1 could be the D gene, as 6 bases match. This receptor was identified in a female donor in good health, enrolled as a control in a pregnancy study. The nucleotide sequence is given as TGTGCCAGCAGCTCACCTGTAAGACAGGCCTACTCCTACGAGCAGTACTTC. Translated, this is CASSSPVRQAYSYEQYF.